Here is one T cell receptor (beta chain) with its context. Germline lookup yields CDR1 SGHDT and CDR2 YYEEEE. The V and J ends lost 2 bases and 8 bases, in that order; junction bases with no gene match: 6. The CDR3 sequence is 13 residues long. The authors' processing: Amplified reference gene primers provided the basis for estimating nucleated cell counts. Sequenced by immunoSEQ multiplex PCR; TCRdb stores in-frame clones only, minus some. Clonal size and the V and J genes are those of that table, whereas D and trimming came from the DNA. The sample records 75,000 or so clones, roughly 80% being singletons. This sample was taken from a study of blood T cell repertoires in COVID-19. Study summary: Whether acute or convalescent, the COVID-19 samples came from the United States, Italy and Spain. Sources were T cells, B-cell-depleted T cells, or PBMCs; the material itself was cDNA or gDNA.

The chain links TRBV5-6 to TRBJ1-1; 7 bases line up with TRBD1. Sequenced sample: peripheral blood. The TCR comes from a woman aged 70-85 years with acute or convalescent COVID-19. CDR3 sequence: CASSFTNRGEAFF. The CDR3 coding sequence is TGTGCCAGCAGCTTCACCAACAGGGGCGAAGCTTTCTTT.